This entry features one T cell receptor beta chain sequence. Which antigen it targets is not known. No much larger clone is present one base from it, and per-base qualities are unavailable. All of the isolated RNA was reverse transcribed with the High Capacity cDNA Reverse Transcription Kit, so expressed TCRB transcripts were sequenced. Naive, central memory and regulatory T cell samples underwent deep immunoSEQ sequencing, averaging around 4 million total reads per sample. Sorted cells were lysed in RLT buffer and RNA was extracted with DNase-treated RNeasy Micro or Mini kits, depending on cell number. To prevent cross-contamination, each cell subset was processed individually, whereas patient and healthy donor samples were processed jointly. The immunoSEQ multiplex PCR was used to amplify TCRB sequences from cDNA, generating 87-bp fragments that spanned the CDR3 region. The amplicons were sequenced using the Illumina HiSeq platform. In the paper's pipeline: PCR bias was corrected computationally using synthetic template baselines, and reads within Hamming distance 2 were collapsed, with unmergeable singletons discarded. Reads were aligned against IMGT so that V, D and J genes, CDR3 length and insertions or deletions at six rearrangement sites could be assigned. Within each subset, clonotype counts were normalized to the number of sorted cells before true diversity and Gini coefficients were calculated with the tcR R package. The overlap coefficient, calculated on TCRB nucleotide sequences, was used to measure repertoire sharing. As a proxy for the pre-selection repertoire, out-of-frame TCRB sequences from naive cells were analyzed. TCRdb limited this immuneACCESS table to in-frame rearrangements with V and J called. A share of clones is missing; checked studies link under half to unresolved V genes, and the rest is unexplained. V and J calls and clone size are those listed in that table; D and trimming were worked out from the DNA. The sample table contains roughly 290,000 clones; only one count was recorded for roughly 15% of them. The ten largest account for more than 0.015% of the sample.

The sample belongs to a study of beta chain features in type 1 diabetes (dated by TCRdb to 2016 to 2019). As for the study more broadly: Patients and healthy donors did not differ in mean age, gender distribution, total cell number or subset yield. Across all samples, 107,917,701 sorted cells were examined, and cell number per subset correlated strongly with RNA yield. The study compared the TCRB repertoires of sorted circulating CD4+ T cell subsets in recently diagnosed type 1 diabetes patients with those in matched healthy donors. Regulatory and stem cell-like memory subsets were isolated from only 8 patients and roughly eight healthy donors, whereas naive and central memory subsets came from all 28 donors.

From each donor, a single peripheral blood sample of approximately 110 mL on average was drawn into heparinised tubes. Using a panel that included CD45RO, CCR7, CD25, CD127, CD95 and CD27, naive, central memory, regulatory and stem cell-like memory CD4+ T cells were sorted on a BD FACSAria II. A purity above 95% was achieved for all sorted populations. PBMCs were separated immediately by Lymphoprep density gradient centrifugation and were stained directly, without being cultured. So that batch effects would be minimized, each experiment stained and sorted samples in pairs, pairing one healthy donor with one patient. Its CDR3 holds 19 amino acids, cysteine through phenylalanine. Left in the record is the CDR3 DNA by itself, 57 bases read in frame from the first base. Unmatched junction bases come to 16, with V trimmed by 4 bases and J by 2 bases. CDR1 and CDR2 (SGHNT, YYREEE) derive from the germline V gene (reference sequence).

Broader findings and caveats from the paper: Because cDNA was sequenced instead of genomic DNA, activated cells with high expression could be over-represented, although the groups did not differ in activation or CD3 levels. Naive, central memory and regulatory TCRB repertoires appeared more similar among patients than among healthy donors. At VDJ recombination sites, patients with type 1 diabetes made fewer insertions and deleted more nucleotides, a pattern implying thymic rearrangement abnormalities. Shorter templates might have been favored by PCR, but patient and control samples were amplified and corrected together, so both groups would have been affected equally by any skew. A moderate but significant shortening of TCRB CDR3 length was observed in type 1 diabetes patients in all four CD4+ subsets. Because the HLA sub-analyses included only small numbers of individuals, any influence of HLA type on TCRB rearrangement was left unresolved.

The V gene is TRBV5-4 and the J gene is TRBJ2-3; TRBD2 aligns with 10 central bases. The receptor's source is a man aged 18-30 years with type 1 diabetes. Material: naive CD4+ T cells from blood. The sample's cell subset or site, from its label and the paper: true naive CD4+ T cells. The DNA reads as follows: TGTGCCAGCAGCGCCGGACAGGTTCTGACTAGCGGGTTCACAGATACGCAGTATTTT. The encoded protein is CASSAGQVLTSGFTDTQYF.